Sequencing of this T cell receptor (beta chain) was carried out in a study of read filtering for tumor transcriptome and immune sequencing. At the level of the study: DNase treatment preceded whole-transcriptome library preparation. TCR-mapped reads were about 3.5 to 10.27 million with IR-seq versus roughly 85 to 1,400 with RNA-seq. Broader study findings: IR-seq and RNA-seq agreed better without single-read clonotypes. Sorted CD138-negative bone marrow cells were not purified T cells.

V lost 5 bases to trimming and J lost 4 bases, with 17 bases between them. The V gene's germline CDR1 is MGHRA and CDR2 YSYEKL. The CDR3 runs 16 residues. This library used around 0.4 ug RNA and molecular barcoded adaptors spanning alpha/delta and beta/gamma chains. TCRdb reprocessed the reads with MiXCR, giving one entry per CDR3 protein. The sample has fewer than 45,000 distinct CDR3 sequences; roughly 13% are singletons. In its sample, this clonotype was seen many times. Its matching antigen is unknown. The V and J genes are TRBV4-1 and TRBJ2-2, with D uncertain. The specimen sequenced was a population of CD138-negative cells sorted from bone marrow. This TCR was recovered from a donor over 35 with multiple myeloma. DNA for the CDR3: TGCGCCAGCAGCGCCATAGGAAAAACCCCCACCGGGGAGCTGTTTTTT. Translated: CASSAIGKTPTGELFF.